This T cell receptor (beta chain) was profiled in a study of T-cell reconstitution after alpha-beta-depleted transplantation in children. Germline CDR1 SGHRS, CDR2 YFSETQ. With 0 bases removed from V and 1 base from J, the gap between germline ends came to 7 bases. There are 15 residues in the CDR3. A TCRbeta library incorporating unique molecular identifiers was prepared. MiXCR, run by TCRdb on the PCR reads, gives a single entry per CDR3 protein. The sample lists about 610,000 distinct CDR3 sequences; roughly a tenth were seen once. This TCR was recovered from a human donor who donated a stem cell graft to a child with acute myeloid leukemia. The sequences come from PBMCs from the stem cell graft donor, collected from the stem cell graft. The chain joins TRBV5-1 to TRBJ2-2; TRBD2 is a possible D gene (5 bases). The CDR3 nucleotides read TGCGCCAGCAGCTTGGGGAGGATGAACACCGGGGAGCTGTTTTTT. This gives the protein CASSLGRMNTGELFF. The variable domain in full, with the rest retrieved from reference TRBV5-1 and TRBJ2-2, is KAGVTQTPRYLIKTRGQQVTLSCSPISGHRSVSWYQQTPGQGLQFLFEYFSETQRNKGNFPGRFSGRQFSNSRSEMNVSTLELGDSALYLCASSLGRMNTGELFFGEGSRLTVL.